What follows describes a single T cell receptor beta chain. This specimen comes from a study of blood T cell repertoires in COVID-19. Overall study: Researchers got acute and convalescent COVID-19 samples from the United States, Italy and Spain. The analysed material was cDNA or gDNA that came from T cells, B-cell-depleted T cells, or PBMCs.

Original processing notes: Amplification with reference gene primers provided the estimates of nucleated cell counts. Clones were read by immunoSEQ multiplex PCR, and TCRdb kept only the in-frame ones, dropping some. V and J calls and clone size follow that table, whereas D and trimming were derived from the DNA. The data show 200,000 or so clones, roughly four fifths seen once. Material: peripheral blood. The source of this sequence is a woman in her 30s who had recovered from COVID-19.

The CDR3 sequence is CASGGTGAGSYNEQFF. The CDR3 DNA reads TGTGCCAGCGGGGGGACAGGGGCAGGATCCTACAATGAGCAGTTCTTC. The chain uses TRBV28 and TRBJ2-1, with 10 bases fitting TRBD1. Unmatched junction bases numbered 8, after V lost 8 bases and J lost 1 base. The CDR3 spans 16 residues. The V gene's germline CDR1 is MDHEN and CDR2 SYDVKM. The variable domain in full, with the rest retrieved from reference TRBV28 and TRBJ2-1, is DVKVTQSSRYLVKRTGEKVFLECVQDMDHENMFWYRQDPGLGLRLIYFSYDVKMKEKGDIPEGYSVSREKKERFSLILESASTNQTSMYLCASGGTGAGSYNEQFFGPGTRLTVL.